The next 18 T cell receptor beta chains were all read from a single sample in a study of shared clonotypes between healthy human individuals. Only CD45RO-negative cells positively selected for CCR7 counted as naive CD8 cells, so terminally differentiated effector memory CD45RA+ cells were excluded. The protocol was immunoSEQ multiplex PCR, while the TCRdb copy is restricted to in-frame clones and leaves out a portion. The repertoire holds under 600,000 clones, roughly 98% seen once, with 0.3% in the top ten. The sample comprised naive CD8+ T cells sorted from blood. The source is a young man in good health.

CDR3 sequence: CASSSPGKVNEKLFF. The CDR3 nucleotides read TGTGCCAGCAGCTCCCCCGGGAAGGTTAATGAAAAACTGTTTTTT. V usage is TRBV7-9 and J usage is TRBJ1-4; D uncertain. The CDR3 runs 15 residues. Germline lookup yields CDR1 SEHNR and CDR2 FQNEAQ (reference sequence). The V end was cut by 4 bases, the J end by 4 bases, with 13 bases between.

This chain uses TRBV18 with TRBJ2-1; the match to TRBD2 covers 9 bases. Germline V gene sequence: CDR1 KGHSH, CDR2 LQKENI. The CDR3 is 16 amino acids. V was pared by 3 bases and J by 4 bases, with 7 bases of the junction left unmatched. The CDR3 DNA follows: TGTGCCAGCTCACCGGGGACTAGCTTCGGGTACAATGAGCAGTTCTTC. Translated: CASSPGTSFGYNEQFF. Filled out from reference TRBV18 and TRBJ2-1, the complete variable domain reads NAGVMQNPRHLVRRRGQEARLRCSPMKGHSHVYWYRQLPEEGLKFMVYLQKENIIDESGMPKERFSAEFPKEGPSILRIQQVVRGDSAAYFCASSPGTSFGYNEQFFGPGTRLTVL.

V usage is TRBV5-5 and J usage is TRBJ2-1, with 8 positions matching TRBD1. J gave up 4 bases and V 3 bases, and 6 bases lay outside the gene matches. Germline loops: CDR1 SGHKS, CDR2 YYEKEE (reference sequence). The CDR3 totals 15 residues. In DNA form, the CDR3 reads TGTGCCAGCAGCTCGACAGGGGTCGATTACAATGAGCAGTTCTTC. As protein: CASSSTGVDYNEQFF.

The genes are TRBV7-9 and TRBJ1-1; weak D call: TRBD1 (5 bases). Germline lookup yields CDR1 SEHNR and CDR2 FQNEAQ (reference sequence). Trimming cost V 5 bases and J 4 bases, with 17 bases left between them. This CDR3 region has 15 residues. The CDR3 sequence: CASSPRDRLPTEAFF. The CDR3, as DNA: TGTGCCAGCAGCCCCCGGGACCGACTTCCCACTGAAGCTTTCTTT.

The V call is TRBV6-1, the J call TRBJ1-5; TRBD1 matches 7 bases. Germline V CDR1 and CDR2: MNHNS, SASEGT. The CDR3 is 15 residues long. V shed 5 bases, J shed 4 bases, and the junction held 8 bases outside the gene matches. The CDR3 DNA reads TGTGCCAGCAGTCTCGACAGGGTAGGGAATCAGCCCCAGCATTTT. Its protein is CASSLDRVGNQPQHF.

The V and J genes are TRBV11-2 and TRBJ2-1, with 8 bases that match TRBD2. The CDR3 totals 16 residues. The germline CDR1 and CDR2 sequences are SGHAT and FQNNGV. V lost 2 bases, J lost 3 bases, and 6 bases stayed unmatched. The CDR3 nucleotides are TGTGCCAGCAGCTTAATGCTAGCGGGCGACTACAATGAGCAGTTCTTC. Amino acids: CASSLMLAGDYNEQFF.

The chain's CDR3 is CASRERDRGMNTEAFF. The CDR3 nucleotides read TGTGCCAGCAGGGAACGGGACAGGGGGATGAACACTGAAGCTTTCTTT. This chain connects TRBV2 to TRBJ1-1; 11 bases are shared with TRBD1. Trimming took 6 bases from V and 0 from J; bases not matched to a gene: 6. Germline V gene data show CDR1 as SNHLY and CDR2 as FYNNEI. The CDR3 consists of 16 residues.

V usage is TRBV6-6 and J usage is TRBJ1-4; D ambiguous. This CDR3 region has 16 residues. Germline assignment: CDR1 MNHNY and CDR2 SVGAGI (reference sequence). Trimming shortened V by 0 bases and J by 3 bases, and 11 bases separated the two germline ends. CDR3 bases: TGTGCCAGCAGTTACTCGGGCAGCCTCCCTAATGAAAAACTGTTTTTT. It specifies CASSYSGSLPNEKLFF.

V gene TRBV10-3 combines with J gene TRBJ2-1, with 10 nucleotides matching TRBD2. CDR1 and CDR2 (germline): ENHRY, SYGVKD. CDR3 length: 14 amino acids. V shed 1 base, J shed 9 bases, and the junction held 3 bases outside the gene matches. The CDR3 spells CAISEYLAGAEQFF. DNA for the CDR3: TGTGCCATCAGTGAGTACCTAGCGGGAGCTGAGCAGTTCTTC.

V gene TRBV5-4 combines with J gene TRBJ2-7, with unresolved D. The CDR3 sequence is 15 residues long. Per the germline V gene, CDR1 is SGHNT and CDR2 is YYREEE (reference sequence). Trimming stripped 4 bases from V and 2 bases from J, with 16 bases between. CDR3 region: CASSHETHNPYEQYF. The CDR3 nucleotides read TGTGCCAGCAGCCATGAGACGCATAACCCCTACGAGCAGTACTTC.

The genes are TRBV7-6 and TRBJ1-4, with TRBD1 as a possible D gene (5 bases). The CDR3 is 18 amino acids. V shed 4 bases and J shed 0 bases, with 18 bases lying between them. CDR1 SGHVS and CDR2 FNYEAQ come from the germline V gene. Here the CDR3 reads CASSSMGSAGATNEKLFF. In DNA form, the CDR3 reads TGTGCCAGCAGCTCGATGGGATCTGCGGGGGCAACTAATGAAAAACTGTTTTTT.

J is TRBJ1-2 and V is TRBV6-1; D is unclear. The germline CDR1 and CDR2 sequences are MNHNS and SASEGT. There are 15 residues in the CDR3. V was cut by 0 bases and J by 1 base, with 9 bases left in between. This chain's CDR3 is CASSEAAENNYGYTF. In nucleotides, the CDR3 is TGTGCCAGCAGTGAAGCGGCAGAAAATAACTATGGCTACACCTTC.

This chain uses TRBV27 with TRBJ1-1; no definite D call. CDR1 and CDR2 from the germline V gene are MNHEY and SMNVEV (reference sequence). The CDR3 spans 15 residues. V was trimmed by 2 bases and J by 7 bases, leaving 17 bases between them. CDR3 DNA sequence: TGTGCCAGCAGTTTAGGAGCCTCCCATCTTGGTGAAGCTTTCTTT. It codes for CASSLGASHLGEAFF.

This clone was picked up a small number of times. In DNA form, the CDR3 reads TGCGCCAGCAGCGGCTGGACAGGGCGTCTAGCGGATACAGATACGCAGTATTTT. Its translation is CASSGWTGRLADTDTQYF. The gene calls are TRBV5-1 and TRBJ2-3; TRBD1 is a possible D gene (8 bases). Trimming removed 4 bases at V and 3 bases at J, with 24 bases between. Germline loops: CDR1 SGHRS, CDR2 YFSETQ. The CDR3 has 18 residues.

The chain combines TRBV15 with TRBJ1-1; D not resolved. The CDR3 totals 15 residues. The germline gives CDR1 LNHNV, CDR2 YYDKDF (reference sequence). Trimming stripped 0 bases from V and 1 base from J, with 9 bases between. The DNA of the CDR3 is TGTGCCACCAGCAGAGAACCCAATTCGAACACTGAAGCTTTCTTT. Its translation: CATSREPNSNTEAFF.

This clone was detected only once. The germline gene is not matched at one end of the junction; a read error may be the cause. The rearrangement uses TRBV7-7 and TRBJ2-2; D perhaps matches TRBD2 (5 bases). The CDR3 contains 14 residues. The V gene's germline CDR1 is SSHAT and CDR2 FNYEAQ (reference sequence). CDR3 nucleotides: TGTGCTAGCAGCTTGATGTCGGAGGACGGGGAGCTGTTTTTT. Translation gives CASSLMSEDGELFF.

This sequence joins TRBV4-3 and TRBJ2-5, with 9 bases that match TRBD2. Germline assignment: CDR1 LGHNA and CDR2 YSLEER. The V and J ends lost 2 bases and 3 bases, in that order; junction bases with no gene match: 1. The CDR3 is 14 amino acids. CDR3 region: CASSQIAGEETQYF. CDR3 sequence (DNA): TGCGCCAGCAGCCAAATAGCGGGAGAAGAGACCCAGTACTTC.

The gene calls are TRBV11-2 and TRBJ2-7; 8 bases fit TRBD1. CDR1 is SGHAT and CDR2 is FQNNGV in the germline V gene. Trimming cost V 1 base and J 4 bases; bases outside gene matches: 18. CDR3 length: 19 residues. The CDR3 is CASSLAPRTGLGGYYEQYF. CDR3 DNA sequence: TGTGCCAGCAGCTTAGCACCTAGGACAGGGTTGGGGGGATATTACGAGCAGTACTTC.